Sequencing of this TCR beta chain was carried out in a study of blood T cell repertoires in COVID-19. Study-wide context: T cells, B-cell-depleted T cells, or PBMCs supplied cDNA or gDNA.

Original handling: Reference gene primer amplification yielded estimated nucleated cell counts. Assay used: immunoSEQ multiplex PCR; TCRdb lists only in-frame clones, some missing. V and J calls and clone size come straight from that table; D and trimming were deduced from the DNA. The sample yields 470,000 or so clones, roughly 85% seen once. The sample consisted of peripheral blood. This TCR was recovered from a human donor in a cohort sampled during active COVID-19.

The CDR3 loop is CASSRSPNTGALEAFF. In DNA form, the CDR3 reads TGTGCCAGCAGCCGATCCCCCAACACAGGGGCTCTTGAAGCTTTCTTT. The chain carries TRBV3-1 (or the pseudogene TRBV3-2) and TRBJ1-1, with 7 bases that match TRBD1. CDR3 length: 16 amino acids. J gave up 7 bases and V 4 bases, and 15 bases lay outside the gene matches. Germline lookup yields CDR1 LGHDT and CDR2 YNNKEL (reference sequence).